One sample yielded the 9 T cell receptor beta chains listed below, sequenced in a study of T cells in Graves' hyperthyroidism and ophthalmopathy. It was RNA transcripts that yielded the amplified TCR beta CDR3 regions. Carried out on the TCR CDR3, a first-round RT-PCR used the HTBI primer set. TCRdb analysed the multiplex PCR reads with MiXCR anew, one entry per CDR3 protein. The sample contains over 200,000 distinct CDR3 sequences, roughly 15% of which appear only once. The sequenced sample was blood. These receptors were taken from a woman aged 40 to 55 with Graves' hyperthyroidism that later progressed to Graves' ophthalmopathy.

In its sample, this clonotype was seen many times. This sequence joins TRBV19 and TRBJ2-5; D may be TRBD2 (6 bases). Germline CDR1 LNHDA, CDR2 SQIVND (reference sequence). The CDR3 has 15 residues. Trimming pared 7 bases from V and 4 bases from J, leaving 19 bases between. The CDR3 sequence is CASTEGTAGGETQYF. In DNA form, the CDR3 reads TGTGCCAGTACCGAAGGGACGGCCGGGGGAGAGACCCAGTACTTC.

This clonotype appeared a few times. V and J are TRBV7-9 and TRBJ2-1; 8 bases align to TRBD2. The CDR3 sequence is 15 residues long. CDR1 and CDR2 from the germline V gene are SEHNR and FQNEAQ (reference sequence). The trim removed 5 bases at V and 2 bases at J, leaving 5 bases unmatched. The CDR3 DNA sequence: TGTGCCAGCAGCCCCCCACTAGCGGCCTACAATGAGCAGTTCTTC. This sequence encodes CASSPPLAAYNEQFF.

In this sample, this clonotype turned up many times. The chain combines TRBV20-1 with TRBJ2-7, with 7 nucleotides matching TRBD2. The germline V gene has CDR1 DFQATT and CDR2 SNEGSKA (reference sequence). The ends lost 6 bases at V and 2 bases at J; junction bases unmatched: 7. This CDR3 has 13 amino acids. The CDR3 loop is CSASLRGAYEQYF. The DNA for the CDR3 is TGCAGTGCCTCCCTTCGGGGGGCCTACGAGCAGTACTTC.

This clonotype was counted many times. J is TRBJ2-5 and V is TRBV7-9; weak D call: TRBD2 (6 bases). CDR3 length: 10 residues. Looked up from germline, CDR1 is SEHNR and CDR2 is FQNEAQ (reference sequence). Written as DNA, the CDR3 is TGTGCACGGGAGAAAGAGACCCAGTACTTC. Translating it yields CAREKETQYF.

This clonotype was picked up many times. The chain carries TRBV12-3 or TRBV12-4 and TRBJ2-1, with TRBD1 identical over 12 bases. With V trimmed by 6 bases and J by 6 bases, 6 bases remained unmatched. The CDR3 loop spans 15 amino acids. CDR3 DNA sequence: TGTGCCAGCAGGTCGGGACAGGGGGCGACCAATGAGCAGTTCTTC. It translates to CASRSGQGATNEQFF.

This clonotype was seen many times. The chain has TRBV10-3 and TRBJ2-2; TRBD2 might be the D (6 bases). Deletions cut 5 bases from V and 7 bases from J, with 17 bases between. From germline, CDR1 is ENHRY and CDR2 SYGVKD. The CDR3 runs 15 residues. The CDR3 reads CAISNGGPSGGELFF. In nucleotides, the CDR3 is TGTGCCATCAGTAACGGAGGGCCCTCGGGCGGGGAGCTGTTTTTT.

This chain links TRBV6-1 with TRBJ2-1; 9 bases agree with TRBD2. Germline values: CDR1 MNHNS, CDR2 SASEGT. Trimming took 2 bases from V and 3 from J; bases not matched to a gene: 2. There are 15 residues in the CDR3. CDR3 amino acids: CASSESSGIYNEQFF. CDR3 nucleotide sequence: TGTGCCAGCAGTGAATCTAGCGGGATCTACAATGAGCAGTTCTTC.

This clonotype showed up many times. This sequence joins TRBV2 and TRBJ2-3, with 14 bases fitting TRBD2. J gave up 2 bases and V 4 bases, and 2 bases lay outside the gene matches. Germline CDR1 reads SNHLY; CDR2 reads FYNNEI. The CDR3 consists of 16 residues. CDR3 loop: CASSGGLAGATDTQYF. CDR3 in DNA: TGTGCCAGCAGTGGGGGACTAGCGGGAGCCACAGATACGCAGTATTTT.

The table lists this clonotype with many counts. CDR3 sequence: CASFPGSSGNTIYF. CDR3 DNA: TGTGCCAGCTTTCCAGGCTCCTCTGGAAACACCATATATTTT. The chain carries TRBV28 and TRBJ1-3, with D unresolved. CDR3 length equals 14 residues. V shed 8 bases and J shed 0 bases, with 11 bases lying between them. Germline CDR1 and CDR2: MDHEN and SYDVKM.